The rows below give T cell receptor beta chains drawn from one sample of a study of OX40 agonist ivuxolimab in advanced cancers. Using immunoSEQ multiplex PCR, the repertoire was profiled, and TCRdb retains in-frame clones only, with some absent. In the table there are approximately 58,000 clones, roughly four fifths of which are singletons. Specimen: CD4+ or CD8+ T cells sorted from blood, collected in a trial of the OX40 agonist ivuxolimab. These receptor sequences come from an adult with an advanced solid tumor such as melanoma, head and neck, liver or kidney cancer. Each CDR3 is given with its conserved first and last residue. D genes are given only for firm matches. Clone size is given for some rows only: seen once, a few or many times, or a class if the clone is expanded.

-	TRBV18	TRBJ1-5	-	TGTGCCAGCTCACCACTGGGACACATTCAACAGCCCCAGCATTTT	CASSPLGHIQQPQHF
-	TRBV5-4	TRBJ1-1	TRBD1	TGTGCCAGTGGACCCGCTACCGGACAGGGGGCAGGGAAGGCTGAAGCTTTCTTT	CASGPATGQGAGKAEAFF
-	TRBV7-9	TRBJ2-2	TRBD1	TGTGCCAGCAGTCCCGAGGGGACAGGGGCCGGGGAGCTGTTTTTT	CASSPEGTGAGELFF
-	TRBV7-9	TRBJ1-2	TRBD1	TGTGCCAGCAGCTTAGATGGGACAGCTGATGGCTACACCTTC	CASSLDGTADGYTF
once	TRBV27	TRBJ2-7	TRBD1	TGTGCCAGCAGTTTAAAGGGACAGGTTCCGCTTCCATCCCCCTACGAGCAGTACTTC	CASSLKGQVPLPSPYEQYF
-	TRBV7-2	TRBJ1-2	-	TGTGCCAGCAGCTTAAAAACAGGGACCTGGTATGGCTACACCTTC	CASSLKTGTWYGYTF
-	TRBV11-2	TRBJ1-1	-	TGTGCCAGCAGCTTAGCCTTTCGACGGAGGTTGGAAGCTTTCTTT	CASSLAFRRRLEAFF
-	TRBV27	TRBJ2-6	-	TGTGCCAGCAGTTCAGTACGTGGGGTCTCTGGGGCCAACGTCCTGACTTTC	CASSSVRGVSGANVLTF
many	TRBV25-1	TRBJ1-3	-	TGTGCCAGCAGCGCCACGAGGGGGGTACTCTCTGGAAACACCATATATTTT	CASSATRGVLSGNTIYF
-	TRBV9	TRBJ2-3	-	TGTGCCAGCACCCTAGGGGGGTACACAGATACGCAGTATTTT	CASTLGGYTDTQYF
-	TRBV4-1	TRBJ2-3	-	TGCGCCAGCAGCCCCTTAAGAGGGCCTAGCACAGATACGCAGTATTTT	CASSPLRGPSTDTQYF
-	TRBV6-5	TRBJ1-5	-	TGTGCCAGCCGGGGATACGGCAATCAGCCCCAGCATTTT	CASRGYGNQPQHF
-	TRBV9	TRBJ2-2	-	TGTGCCAGCAGCGTAGTTCCAGGGGGGACCGGGGAGCTGTTTTTT	CASSVVPGGTGELFF
few	TRBV19	TRBJ1-6	-	TGTGCCACTATGGGAAACTATAATTCACCCCTCCACTTT	CATMGNYNSPLHF
-	TRBV19	TRBJ1-1	-	TGTGCCAGTAGTATTCTTGGGAACACTGAAGCTTTCTTT	CASSILGNTEAFF
-	TRBV6-1	TRBJ2-1	TRBD1	TGTGCCAGCAGGCCACGGACAGGGGGCGATGAGCAGTTCTTC	CASRPRTGGDEQFF
once	TRBV5-1	TRBJ2-5	-	TGCGCCAGCAGCCAATCCGGAGAGGAGACCCAGTACTTC	CASSQSGEETQYF
once	TRBV5-1	TRBJ2-3	-	TGCGCCAGCAGCCTGAGGGGCACAGATACGCAGTATTTT	CASSLRGTDTQYF
-	TRBV29-1	TRBJ1-1	TRBD1	TGCAGCGACCGACCAGGGGGGGTGGCTGAAGCTTTCTTT	CSDRPGGVAEAFF
-	TRBV5-1	TRBJ2-5	TRBD1	TGCGCCAGCAGCACGCTAGGACAGGGGGGAGGGCAAGAGACCCAGTACTTC	CASSTLGQGGGQETQYF
-	TRBV2	TRBJ2-1	-	TGTGCCAGCAGTGTGGCTAGCAGTTCCTACAATGAGCAGTTCTTC	CASSVASSSYNEQFF
once	TRBV5-1	TRBJ2-3	-	TGCGCCAGCAGTCCGCCCGGCGCCCACACAGATACGCAGTATTTT	CASSPPGAHTDTQYF
-	TRBV4-2	TRBJ1-4	-	TGTGCCAGCAGCCAAGATCGTGAAAAACTGTTTTTT	CASSQDREKLFF